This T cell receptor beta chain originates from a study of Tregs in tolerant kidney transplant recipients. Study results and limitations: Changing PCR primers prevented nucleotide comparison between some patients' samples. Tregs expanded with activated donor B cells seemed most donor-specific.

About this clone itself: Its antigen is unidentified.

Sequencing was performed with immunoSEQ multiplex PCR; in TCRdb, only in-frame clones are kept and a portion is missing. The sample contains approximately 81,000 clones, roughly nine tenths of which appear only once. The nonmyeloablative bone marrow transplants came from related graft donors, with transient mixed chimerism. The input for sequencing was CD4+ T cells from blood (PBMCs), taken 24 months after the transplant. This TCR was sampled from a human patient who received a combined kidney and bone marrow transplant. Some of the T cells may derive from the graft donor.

The CDR3 coding sequence is TGTGCCAGCAGCTTAGGGTTCGTAGGGGACACTGAAGCTTTCTTT. It codes for CASSLGFVGDTEAFF. The chain employs TRBV11-2 and TRBJ1-1, with a weak D call TRBD1 (5 bases). V was shortened by 1 base and J by 3 bases, with 12 bases between the two germline ends. CDR1 SGHAT and CDR2 FQNNGV come from the germline V gene. CDR3 length: 15 residues.